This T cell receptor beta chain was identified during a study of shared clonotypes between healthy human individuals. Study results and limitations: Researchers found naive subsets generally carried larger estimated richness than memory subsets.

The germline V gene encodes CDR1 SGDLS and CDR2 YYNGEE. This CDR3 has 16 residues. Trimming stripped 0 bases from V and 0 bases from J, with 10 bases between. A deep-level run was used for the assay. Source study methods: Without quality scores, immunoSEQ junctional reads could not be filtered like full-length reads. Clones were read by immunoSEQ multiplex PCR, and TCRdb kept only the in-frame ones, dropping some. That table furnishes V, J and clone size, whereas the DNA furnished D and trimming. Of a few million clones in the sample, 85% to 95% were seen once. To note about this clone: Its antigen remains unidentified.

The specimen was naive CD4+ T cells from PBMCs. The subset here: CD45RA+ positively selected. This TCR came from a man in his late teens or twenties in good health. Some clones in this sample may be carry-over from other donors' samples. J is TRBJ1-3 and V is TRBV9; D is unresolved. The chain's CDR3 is CASSVGPANSGNTIYF. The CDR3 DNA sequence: TGTGCCAGCAGCGTAGGCCCGGCGAACTCTGGAAACACCATATATTTT.